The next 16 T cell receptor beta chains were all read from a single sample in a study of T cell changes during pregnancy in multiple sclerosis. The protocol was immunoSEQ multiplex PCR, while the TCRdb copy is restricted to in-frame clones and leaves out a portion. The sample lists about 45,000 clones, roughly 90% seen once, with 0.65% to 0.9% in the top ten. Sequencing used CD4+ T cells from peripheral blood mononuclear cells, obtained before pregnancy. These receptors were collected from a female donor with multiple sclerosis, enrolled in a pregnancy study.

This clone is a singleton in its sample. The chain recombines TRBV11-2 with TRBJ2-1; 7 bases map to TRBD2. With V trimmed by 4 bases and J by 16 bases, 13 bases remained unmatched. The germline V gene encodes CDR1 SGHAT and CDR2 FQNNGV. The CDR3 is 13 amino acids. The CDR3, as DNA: TGTGCCAGCAGCTCCGGAGGGGAGGGGACCCTATTCTTC. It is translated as CASSSGGEGTLFF.

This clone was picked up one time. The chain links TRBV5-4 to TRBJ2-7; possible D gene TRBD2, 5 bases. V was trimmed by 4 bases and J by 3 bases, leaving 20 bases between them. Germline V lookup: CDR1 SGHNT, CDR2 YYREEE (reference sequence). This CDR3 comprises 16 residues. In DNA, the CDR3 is TGTGCCAGCAGCCACGAAGGACTGCTTGGGAACTACGAGCAGTACTTC. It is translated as CASSHEGLLGNYEQYF.

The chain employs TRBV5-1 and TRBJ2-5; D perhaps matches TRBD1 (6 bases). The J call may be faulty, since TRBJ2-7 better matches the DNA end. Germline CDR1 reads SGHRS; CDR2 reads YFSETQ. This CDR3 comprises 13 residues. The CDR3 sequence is CASSRDTSYEQYF. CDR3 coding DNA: TGCGCCAGCAGCCGGGACACCTCCTACGAGCAGTACTTC.

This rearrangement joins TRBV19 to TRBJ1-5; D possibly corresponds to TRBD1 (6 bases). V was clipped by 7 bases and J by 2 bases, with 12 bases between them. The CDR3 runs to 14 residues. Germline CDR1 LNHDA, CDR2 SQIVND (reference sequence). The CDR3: CASILAGGNQPQHF. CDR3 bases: TGTGCCAGTATATTGGCAGGGGGCAATCAGCCCCAGCATTTT.

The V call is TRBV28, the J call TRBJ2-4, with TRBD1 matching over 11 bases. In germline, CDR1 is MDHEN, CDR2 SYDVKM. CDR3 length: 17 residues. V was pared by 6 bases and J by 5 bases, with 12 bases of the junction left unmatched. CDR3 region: CASSSQPGQGVENIQYF. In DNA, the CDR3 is TGTGCCAGCAGCTCCCAACCGGGACAGGGGGTGGAAAACATTCAGTACTTC.

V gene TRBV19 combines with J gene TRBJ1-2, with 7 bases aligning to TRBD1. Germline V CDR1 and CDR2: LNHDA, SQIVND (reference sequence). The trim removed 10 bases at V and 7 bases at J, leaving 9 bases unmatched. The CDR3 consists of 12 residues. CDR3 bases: TGTGCCATCCGACAGGGAGTGAGTGGCTACACCTTC. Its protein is CAIRQGVSGYTF.

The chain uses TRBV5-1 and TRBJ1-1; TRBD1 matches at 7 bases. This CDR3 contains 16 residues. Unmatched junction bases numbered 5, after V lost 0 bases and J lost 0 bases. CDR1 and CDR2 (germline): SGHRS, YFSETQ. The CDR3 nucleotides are TGCGCCAGCAGCTTGGGACAGGGTGGGATGAACACTGAAGCTTTCTTT. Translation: CASSLGQGGMNTEAFF.

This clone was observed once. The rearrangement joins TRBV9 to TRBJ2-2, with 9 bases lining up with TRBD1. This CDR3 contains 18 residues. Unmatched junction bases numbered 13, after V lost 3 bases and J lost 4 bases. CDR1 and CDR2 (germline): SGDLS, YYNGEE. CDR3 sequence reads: CASSAPSGTGFGTGELFF. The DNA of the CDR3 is TGTGCCAGCAGCGCGCCCTCCGGGACAGGGTTCGGCACCGGGGAGCTGTTTTTT. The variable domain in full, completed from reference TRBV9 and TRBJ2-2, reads DSGVTQTPKHLITATGQRVTLRCSPRSGDLSVYWYQQSLDQGLQFLIQYYNGEERAKGNILERFSAQQFPDLHSELNLSSLELGDSALYFCASSAPSGTGFGTGELFFGEGSRLTVL.

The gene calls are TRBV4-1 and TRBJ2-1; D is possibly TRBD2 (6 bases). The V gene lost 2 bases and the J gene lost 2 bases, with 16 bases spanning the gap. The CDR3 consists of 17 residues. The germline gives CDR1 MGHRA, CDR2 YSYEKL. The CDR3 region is CASSQLSGLATYNEQFF. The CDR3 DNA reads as TGCGCCAGCAGCCAACTTTCGGGACTTGCAACCTACAATGAGCAGTTCTTC.

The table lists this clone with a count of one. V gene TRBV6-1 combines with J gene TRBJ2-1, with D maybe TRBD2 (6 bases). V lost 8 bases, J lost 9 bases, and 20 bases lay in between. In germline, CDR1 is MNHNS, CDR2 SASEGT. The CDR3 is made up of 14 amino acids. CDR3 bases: TGTGCCAGCTCCCCGCGGGGCCCAAGGGGTGAGCAGTTCTTC. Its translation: CASSPRGPRGEQFF.

The CDR3 DNA sequence: TGTGCCAGTAGTATTGGAACAGGGGGCTACGAGCAGTACTTC. Amino acids: CASSIGTGGYEQYF. The V gene is TRBV19, the J gene TRBJ2-7, with 8 bases that match TRBD1. CDR3 length: 14 residues. Germline trimming cut 3 bases from V and 3 bases from J; bases unmatched to any gene: 4. Germline V lookup: CDR1 LNHDA, CDR2 SQIVND (reference sequence).

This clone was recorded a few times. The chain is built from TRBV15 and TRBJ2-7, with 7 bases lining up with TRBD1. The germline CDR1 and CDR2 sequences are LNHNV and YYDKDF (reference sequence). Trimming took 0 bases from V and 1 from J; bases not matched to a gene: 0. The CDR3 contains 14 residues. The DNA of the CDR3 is TGTGCCACCAGCAGAGAGGGACAGTCCTACGAGCAGTACTTC. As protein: CATSREGQSYEQYF. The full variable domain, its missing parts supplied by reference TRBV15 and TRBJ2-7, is DAMVIQNPRYQVTQFGKPVTLSCSQTLNHNVMYWYQQKSSQAPKLLFHYYDKDFNNEADTPDNFQSRRPNTSFCFLDIRSPGLGDTAMYLCATSREGQSYEQYFGPGTRLTVT.

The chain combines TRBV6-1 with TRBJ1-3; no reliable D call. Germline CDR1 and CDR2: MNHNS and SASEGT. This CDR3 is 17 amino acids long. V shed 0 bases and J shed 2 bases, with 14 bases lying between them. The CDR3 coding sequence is TGTGCCAGCAGTGAAGCGGAGGGTTGGGGTGCTGGAAACACCATATATTTT. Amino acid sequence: CASSEAEGWGAGNTIYF.

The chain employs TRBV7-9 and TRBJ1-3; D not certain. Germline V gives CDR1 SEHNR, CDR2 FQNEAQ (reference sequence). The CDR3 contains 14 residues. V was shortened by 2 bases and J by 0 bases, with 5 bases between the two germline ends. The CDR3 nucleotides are TGTGCCAGCAGCTTATCCAGCTCTGGAAACACCATATATTTT. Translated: CASSLSSSGNTIYF.

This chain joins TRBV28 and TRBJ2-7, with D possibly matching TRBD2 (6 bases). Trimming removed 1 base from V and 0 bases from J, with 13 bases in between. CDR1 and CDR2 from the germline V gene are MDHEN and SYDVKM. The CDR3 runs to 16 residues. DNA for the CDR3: TGTGCCAGCAGTTTATTTCGGGGGTTGAACTCCTACGAGCAGTACTTC. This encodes CASSLFRGLNSYEQYF.

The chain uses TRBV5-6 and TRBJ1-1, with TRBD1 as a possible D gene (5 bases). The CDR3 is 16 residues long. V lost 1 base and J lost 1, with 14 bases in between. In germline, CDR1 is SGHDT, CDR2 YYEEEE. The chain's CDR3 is CASSLLGAASNTEAFF. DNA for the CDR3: TGTGCCAGCAGCTTGTTAGGGGCCGCATCGAACACTGAAGCTTTCTTT.